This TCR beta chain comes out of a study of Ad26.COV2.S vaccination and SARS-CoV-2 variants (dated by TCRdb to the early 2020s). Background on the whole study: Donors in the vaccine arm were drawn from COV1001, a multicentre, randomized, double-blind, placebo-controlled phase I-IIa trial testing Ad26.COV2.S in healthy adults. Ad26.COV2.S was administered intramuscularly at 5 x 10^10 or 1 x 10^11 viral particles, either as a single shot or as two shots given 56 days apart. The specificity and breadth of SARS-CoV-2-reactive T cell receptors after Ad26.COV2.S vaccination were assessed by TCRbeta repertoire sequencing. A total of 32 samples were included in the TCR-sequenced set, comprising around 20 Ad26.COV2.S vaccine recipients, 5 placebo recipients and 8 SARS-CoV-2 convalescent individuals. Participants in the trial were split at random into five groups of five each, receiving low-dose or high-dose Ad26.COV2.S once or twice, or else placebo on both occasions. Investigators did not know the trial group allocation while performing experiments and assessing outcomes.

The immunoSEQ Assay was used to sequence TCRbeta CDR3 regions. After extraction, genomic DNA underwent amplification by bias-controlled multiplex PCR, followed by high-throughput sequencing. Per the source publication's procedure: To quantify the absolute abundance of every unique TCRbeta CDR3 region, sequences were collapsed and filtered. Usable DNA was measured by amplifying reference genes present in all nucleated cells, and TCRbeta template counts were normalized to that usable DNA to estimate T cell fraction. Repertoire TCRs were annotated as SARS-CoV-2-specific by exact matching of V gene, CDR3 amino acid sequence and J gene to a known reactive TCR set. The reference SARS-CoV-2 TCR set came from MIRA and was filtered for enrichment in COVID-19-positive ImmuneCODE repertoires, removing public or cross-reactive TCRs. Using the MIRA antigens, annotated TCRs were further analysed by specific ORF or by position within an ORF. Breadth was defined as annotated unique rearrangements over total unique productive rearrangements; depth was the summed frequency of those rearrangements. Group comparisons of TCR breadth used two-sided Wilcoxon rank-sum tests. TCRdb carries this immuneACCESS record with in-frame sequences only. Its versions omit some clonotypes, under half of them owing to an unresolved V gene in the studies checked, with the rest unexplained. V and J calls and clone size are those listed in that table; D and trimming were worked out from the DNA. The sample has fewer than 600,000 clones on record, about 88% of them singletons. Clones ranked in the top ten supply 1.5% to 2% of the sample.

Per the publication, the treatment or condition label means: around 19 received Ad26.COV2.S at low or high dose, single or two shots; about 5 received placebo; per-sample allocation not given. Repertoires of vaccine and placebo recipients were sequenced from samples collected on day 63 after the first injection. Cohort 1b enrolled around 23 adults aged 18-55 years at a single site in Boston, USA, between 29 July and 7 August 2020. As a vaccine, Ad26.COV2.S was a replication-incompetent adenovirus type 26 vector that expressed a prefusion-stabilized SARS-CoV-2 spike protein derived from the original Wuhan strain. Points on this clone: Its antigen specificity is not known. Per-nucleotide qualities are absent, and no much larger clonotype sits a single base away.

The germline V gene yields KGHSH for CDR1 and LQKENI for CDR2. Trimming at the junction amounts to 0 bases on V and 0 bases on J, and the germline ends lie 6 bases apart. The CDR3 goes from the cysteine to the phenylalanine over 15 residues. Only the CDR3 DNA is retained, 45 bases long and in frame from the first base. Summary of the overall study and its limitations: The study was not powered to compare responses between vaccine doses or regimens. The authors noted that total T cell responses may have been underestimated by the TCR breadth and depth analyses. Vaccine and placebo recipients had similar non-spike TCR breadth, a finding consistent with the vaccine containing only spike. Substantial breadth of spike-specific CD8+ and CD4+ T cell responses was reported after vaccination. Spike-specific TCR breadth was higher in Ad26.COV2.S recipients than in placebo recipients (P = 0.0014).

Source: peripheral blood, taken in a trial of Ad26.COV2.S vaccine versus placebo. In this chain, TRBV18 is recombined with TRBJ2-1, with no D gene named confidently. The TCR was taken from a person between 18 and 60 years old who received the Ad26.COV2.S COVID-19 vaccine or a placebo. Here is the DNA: TGTGCCAGCTCACCACCCCCCTTCTCCTACAATGAGCAGTTCTTC. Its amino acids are CASSPPPFSYNEQFF.